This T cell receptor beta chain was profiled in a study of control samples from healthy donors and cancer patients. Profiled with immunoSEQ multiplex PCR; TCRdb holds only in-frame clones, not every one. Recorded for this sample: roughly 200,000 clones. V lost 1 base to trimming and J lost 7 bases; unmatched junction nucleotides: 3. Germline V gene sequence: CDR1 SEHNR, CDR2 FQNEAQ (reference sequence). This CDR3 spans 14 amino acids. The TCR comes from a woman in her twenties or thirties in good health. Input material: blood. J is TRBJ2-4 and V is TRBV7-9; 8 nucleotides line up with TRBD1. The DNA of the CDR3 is TGTGCCAGCAGCTTAGAAAACAGGGGGAACATTCAGTACTTC. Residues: CASSLENRGNIQYF. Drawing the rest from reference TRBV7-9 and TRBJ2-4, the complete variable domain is DTGVSQNPRHKITKRGQNVTFRCDPISEHNRLYWYRQTLGQGPEFLTYFQNEAQLEKSRLLSDRFSAERPKGSFSTLEIQRTEQGDSAMYLCASSLENRGNIQYFGAGTRLSVL.